This TCR beta chain was found in a study of cytomegalovirus exposure and HLA in healthy donors. Study results and caveats: Earlier analysis looked at TCR beta V segments, and most were productive about 90% or about 30% of the time.

V shed 4 bases, J shed 0 bases, and the junction held 13 bases outside the gene matches. CDR3 length: 19 residues. Germline assignment: CDR1 GTSNPN and CDR2 SVGIG (reference sequence). 60 Vbeta and 13 Jbeta primers were used in PCR. The protocol was immunoSEQ multiplex PCR, while the TCRdb copy is restricted to in-frame clones and leaves out a portion. The sample includes roughly 120,000 clones, nearly 65% of them seen just once. In the case of this clone: Antigen: not known.

The clonotype originates from a man aged 40-49 years in good health and CMV-seropositive. The V call is TRBV30, the J call TRBJ2-1; 12 nucleotides agree with TRBD2. Sequencing was carried out using PBMCs. CDR3 coding DNA: TGTGCCTGGAACCAGTTCTGGACTAGCGGGAAGAGCTCCTACAATGAGCAGTTCTTC. Encoded protein: CAWNQFWTSGKSSYNEQFF.